A selection of T cell receptor beta chains follows, all from one sample in a study of vaccination effects on CD4 cells after COVID-19. Libraries were prepared by immunoSEQ multiplex PCR; TCRdb keeps only in-frame clonotypes and omits some of them. The table records some 35,000 clones, about 78% of them present only once. Their cognate antigens are unknown. This material consisted of CD4+ T cells from PBMCs cultured with HCoV-NL63 spike peptides, taken before COVID-19 vaccination. The receptors originated from a human donor who had a prior SARS-CoV-2 infection. Each CDR3 is given with its conserved first and last residue. Each record gives: clone size, J gene, V gene, D gene, CDR3 DNA, CDR3 protein. A D gene is named only where the DNA matches it firmly. Clone sizes are given selectively: once, few, many, or a class where the clone is expanded.

clone size: .; J gene: TRBJ1-6; V gene: TRBV5-5; D gene: .; CDR3 DNA: TGTGCCAGCAGCGCGGGGGGACGGTGGAACTCCTATAATTCACCCCTCCACTTT; CDR3 protein: CASSAGGRWNSYNSPLHF
clone size: .; J gene: TRBJ1-1; V gene: TRBV7-9; D gene: .; CDR3 DNA: TGTGCCAGCAGCATACGCCAGGGGACGCCCGAGAACACTGAAGCTTTCTTT; CDR3 protein: CASSIRQGTPENTEAFF
clone size: .; J gene: TRBJ2-2; V gene: TRBV11-3; D gene: .; CDR3 DNA: TGTGCCAGCAGCTTCAACATGAGGGGGACCGGGGAGCTGTTTTTT; CDR3 protein: CASSFNMRGTGELFF
clone size: .; J gene: TRBJ1-1; V gene: TRBV6-5; D gene: .; CDR3 DNA: TGTGCCAGCACCGAACAGGGTGGGTTGTACACTGAAGCTTTCTTT; CDR3 protein: CASTEQGGLYTEAFF
clone size: .; J gene: TRBJ2-1; V gene: TRBV5-1; D gene: TRBD2; CDR3 DNA: TGCGCCAGCAGCTTGGGTGGCGGGGGGGACAATGAGCAGTTCTTC; CDR3 protein: CASSLGGGGDNEQFF
clone size: .; J gene: TRBJ2-6; V gene: TRBV4-3; D gene: TRBD1; CDR3 DNA: TGCGCCAGCAGCCAAGGACAGGGGTCTGGGGCCAACGTCCTGACTTTC; CDR3 protein: CASSQGQGSGANVLTF
clone size: few; J gene: TRBJ1-1; V gene: TRBV7-9; D gene: TRBD1; CDR3 DNA: TGTGCCAGCAGCCCCCAGGGGGGGGGTCTAAACACTGAAGCTTTCTTT; CDR3 protein: CASSPQGGGLNTEAFF
clone size: .; J gene: TRBJ2-1; V gene: TRBV18; D gene: .; CDR3 DNA: TGTGCCAGCTCACCACCAATGGGGGCGTTGGAGCAGTTCTTC; CDR3 protein: CASSPPMGALEQFF
clone size: few; J gene: TRBJ1-2; V gene: TRBV29-1; D gene: .; CDR3 DNA: TGCAGCGGTAGATCTGCCCGGGGCTACACCTTC; CDR3 protein: CSGRSARGYTF
clone size: .; J gene: TRBJ1-1; V gene: TRBV7-3; D gene: .; CDR3 DNA: TGTGCCAGCAGCTTACGACAGATAATGAACACTGAAGCTTTCTTT; CDR3 protein: CASSLRQIMNTEAFF
clone size: .; J gene: TRBJ2-7; V gene: TRBV7-2; D gene: .; CDR3 DNA: TGTGCCAGCAGCTGGGAAGGAGGCCCTACCTACGAGCAGTACTTC; CDR3 protein: CASSWEGGPTYEQYF
clone size: .; J gene: TRBJ1-6; V gene: TRBV6-5; D gene: .; CDR3 DNA: TGTGCCAGCAGTTACCAGGTGACAGATAATTCACCCCTCCACTTT; CDR3 protein: CASSYQVTDNSPLHF
clone size: few; J gene: TRBJ1-3; V gene: TRBV9; D gene: .; CDR3 DNA: TGTGCCAGCAGCGTAGGACCGGGAATGTCTGGAAACACCATATATTTT; CDR3 protein: CASSVGPGMSGNTIYF
clone size: .; J gene: TRBJ2-1; V gene: TRBV6-2/TRBV6-3; D gene: .; CDR3 DNA: TGTGCCAGCAGTTACAGGATGCCTTCATCCTTCGATGAGCAGTTCTTC; CDR3 protein: CASSYRMPSSFDEQFF
clone size: .; J gene: TRBJ1-5; V gene: TRBV15; D gene: .; CDR3 DNA: TGTGCCACCAGCAGACGGGCCCGCCGACAAAATAGCAATCAGCCCCAGCATTTT; CDR3 protein: CATSRRARRQNSNQPQHF
clone size: .; J gene: TRBJ2-5; V gene: TRBV6-5; D gene: TRBD2; CDR3 DNA: TGTGCCAGTATATGGGATGGGACTAGCGGAGAGACCCAGTACTTC; CDR3 protein: CASIWDGTSGETQYF
clone size: once; J gene: TRBJ2-5; V gene: TRBV2; D gene: TRBD2; CDR3 DNA: TGTGCCAGCAGGTTTAGCGGGGGGAACCAAGAGACCCAGTACTTC; CDR3 protein: CASRFSGGNQETQYF
clone size: .; J gene: TRBJ1-6; V gene: TRBV7-2; D gene: .; CDR3 DNA: TGTGCCAGCAGCTTAATACCTTCACCCCTCCACTTT; CDR3 protein: CASSLIPSPLHF
clone size: .; J gene: TRBJ2-2; V gene: TRBV7-9; D gene: .; CDR3 DNA: TGTGCCAGCAGCTTATCCCCTAACACCGGGGAGCTGTTTTTT; CDR3 protein: CASSLSPNTGELFF
clone size: .; J gene: TRBJ2-3; V gene: TRBV20-1; D gene: TRBD2; CDR3 DNA: TGCAGTGCTAGTGGGCTAGCGGGGGGGCCCGGCACAGATACGCAGTATTTT; CDR3 protein: CSASGLAGGPGTDTQYF
clone size: once; J gene: TRBJ1-4; V gene: TRBV5-4; D gene: TRBD1; CDR3 DNA: TGTGCCAGCAGCTTGGGACAGGGGGATGAAAAACTGTTTTTT; CDR3 protein: CASSLGQGDEKLFF
clone size: few; J gene: TRBJ2-1; V gene: TRBV25-1; D gene: .; CDR3 DNA: TGTGCCAGCAGTGAGACTAATTACAATGAGCAGTTCTTC; CDR3 protein: CASSETNYNEQFF
clone size: few; J gene: TRBJ1-1; V gene: TRBV30; D gene: .; CDR3 DNA: TGTGCCTGGAGTGCCCTAGGGGGGGGCGCCTACACTGAAGCTTTCTTT; CDR3 protein: CAWSALGGGAYTEAFF
clone size: .; J gene: TRBJ2-2; V gene: TRBV5-1; D gene: .; CDR3 DNA: TGCGCCAGCAGCTTGCAGGGTACGAGGACCGGGGAGCTGTTTTTT; CDR3 protein: CASSLQGTRTGELFF